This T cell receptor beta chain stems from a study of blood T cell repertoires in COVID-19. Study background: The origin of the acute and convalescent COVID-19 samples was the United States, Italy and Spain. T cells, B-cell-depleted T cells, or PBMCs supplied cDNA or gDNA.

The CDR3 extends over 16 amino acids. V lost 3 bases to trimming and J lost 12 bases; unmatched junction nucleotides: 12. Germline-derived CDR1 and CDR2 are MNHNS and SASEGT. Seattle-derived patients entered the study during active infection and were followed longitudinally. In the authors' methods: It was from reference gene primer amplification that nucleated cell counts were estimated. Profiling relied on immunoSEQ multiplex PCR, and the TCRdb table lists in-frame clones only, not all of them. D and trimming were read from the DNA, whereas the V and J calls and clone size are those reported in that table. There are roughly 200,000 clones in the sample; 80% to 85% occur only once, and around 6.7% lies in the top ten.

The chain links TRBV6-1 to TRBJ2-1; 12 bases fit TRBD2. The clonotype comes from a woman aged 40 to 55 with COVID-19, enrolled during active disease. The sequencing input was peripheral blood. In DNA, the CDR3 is TGTGCCAGCAGTGACCCCAGGACTAGCGGGAAGGGTCGGCAGTTCTTC. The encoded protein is CASSDPRTSGKGRQFF.